The sequence of this T cell receptor beta chain was determined in a study of blood T cell repertoires in COVID-19. For the study at large: Both acute and convalescent COVID-19 samples were obtained from the United States, Italy and Spain.

This clone showed up just a few times. Original processing methods: Amplified reference gene primers provided the basis for estimating nucleated cell counts. Method: immunoSEQ multiplex PCR; TCRdb's copy keeps in-frame clones and lacks some. V, J and clone size derive from that table, while D and trimming were established from the DNA sequence. Of around 250,000 clones listed, around 81% are singletons. Trimming pared 5 bases from V and 13 bases from J, leaving 12 bases between. The CDR3 totals 11 residues. In germline, CDR1 is SEHNR, CDR2 FQNEAQ (reference sequence). Sequencing was done on a sample of peripheral blood. The TCR comes from a man between 25 and 39 years old who had recovered from COVID-19. This chain connects TRBV7-9 to TRBJ2-1, with D unresolved. The CDR3 sequence is CASSPPRSQFF. CDR3 DNA sequence: TGTGCCAGCAGCCCCCCTCGGTCCCAGTTCTTC.